This T cell receptor (beta chain) was found in a study of blood T cell repertoires in COVID-19. Background on the study: Spain, Italy and the United States supplied samples that represented acute and convalescent COVID-19.

This clone came up a few times. V trimming: 0 bases; J trimming: 8 bases; junction bases outside the gene matches: 11. This CDR3 has 17 residues. Germline loops: CDR1 LGHDT, CDR2 YNNKEL (reference sequence). The study recruited people aged 18 to 89 years across roughly 23 US areas. TCRdb's copy holds only in-frame clones and misses some; the assay was immunoSEQ multiplex PCR. The table lists 400,000 to 450,000 clones, about 92% of them singletons, with less than 0.75% in the top ten. Sequencing was done on a sample of PBMCs or T cells enriched from blood (not recorded which). The TCR was taken from a man between 18 and 35 years old who had recovered from COVID-19. This chain connects TRBV3-1 (or the pseudogene TRBV3-2) to TRBJ1-4, with 8 bases identical to TRBD1. The CDR3 reads CASSQDSTGGWEEKLFF. CDR3 nucleotide sequence: TGTGCCAGCAGCCAAGACAGTACAGGGGGTTGGGAAGAAAAACTGTTTTTT.